The 23 T cell receptor beta chains listed next were all sequenced from one sample in a study of OX40 agonist ivuxolimab in advanced cancers. Libraries were prepared by immunoSEQ multiplex PCR; TCRdb keeps only in-frame clonotypes and omits some of them. The table records over 80,000 clones, 75% to 90% of them present only once. The sample consisted of CD4+ or CD8+ T cells sorted from blood, taken in a trial of the OX40 agonist ivuxolimab. The receptor set was obtained from an adult with an advanced solid tumor such as melanoma, head and neck, liver or kidney cancer.

The CDR3 sequence: CASSGAVARAKNIQYF. For the CDR3, the DNA is TGTGCCAGTTCCGGCGCGGTGGCGCGGGCCAAAAACATTCAGTACTTC. V gene TRBV19 combines with J gene TRBJ2-4; D unclear. Germline lookup yields CDR1 LNHDA and CDR2 SQIVND (reference sequence). The V gene lost 8 bases and the J gene lost 1 base, with 18 bases spanning the gap. The length of the CDR3 is 16 residues. Variable domain in full (rest from reference TRBV19 and TRBJ2-4): DGGITQSPKYLFRKEGQNVTLSCEQNLNHDAMYWYRQDPGQGLRLIYYSQIVNDFQKGDIAEGYSVSREKKESFPLTVTSAQKNPTAFYLCASSGAVARAKNIQYFGAGTRLSVL.

This clone has just one count. V usage is TRBV5-4 and J usage is TRBJ2-3, with TRBD2 identical over 13 bases. The CDR3 runs to 16 residues. The germline gives CDR1 SGHNT, CDR2 YYREEE (reference sequence). V lost 5 bases to trimming and J lost 0 bases; unmatched junction nucleotides: 3. The CDR3 DNA sequence: TGTGCCAGCAGAGAGACTAGCGGGGGGAGCACAGATACGCAGTATTTT. The encoded protein is CASRETSGGSTDTQYF.

V is TRBV9 and J is TRBJ2-3; the D call may be TRBD1 or TRBD2 (5 bases each). CDR3 length: 15 residues. Between the trimmed V and J ends, which lost 0 bases and 8 bases, there was a span of 16 bases. The germline CDR1 and CDR2 sequences are SGDLS and YYNGEE. This CDR3 is CASSVVEGIEFTQYF. The CDR3 bases are TGTGCCAGCAGCGTAGTCGAGGGGATCGAATTTACGCAGTATTTT.

In DNA, the CDR3 is TGTGCCAGCTCCCCGCAGGGGTTTAACTCTGGAAACACCATATATTTT. It yields the protein CASSPQGFNSGNTIYF. The V gene is TRBV18, the J gene TRBJ1-3; possibly TRBD1 for D (6 bases). V was pared by 6 bases and J by 0 bases, with 15 bases between. Germline V gene lookup returns CDR1 KGHSH and CDR2 LQKENI. CDR3 length: 16 residues.

This chain uses TRBV30 with TRBJ1-5, with D uncertain. This CDR3 spans 15 amino acids. Trimming cost V 2 bases and J 4 bases, with 15 bases left between them. Germline CDR1 and CDR2: GTSNPN and SVGIG (reference sequence). The CDR3 nucleotides read TGTGCCTGGAGTCATAACACGCAAACGAATCAGCCCCAGCATTTT. This translates into CAWSHNTQTNQPQHF.

The chain employs TRBV7-9 and TRBJ1-2; D may be TRBD1 (5 bases). Germline CDR1 is SEHNR and CDR2 is FQNEAQ (reference sequence). The V gene lost 3 bases and the J gene lost 4 bases, with 15 bases spanning the gap. The CDR3 runs 15 residues. The CDR3 nucleotides are TGTGCCAGCAGCTTCGGGGGGGACGGTTCCTATGGCTACACCTTC. This sequence encodes CASSFGGDGSYGYTF.

The chain recombines TRBV6-1 with TRBJ2-7; D may be TRBD1 or TRBD2 (5 bases each). Trimming stripped 6 bases from V and 0 bases from J, with 15 bases between. The CDR3 has 15 amino acids. Germline V CDR1 and CDR2: MNHNS, SASEGT. The CDR3 sequence: CASSTGTRSSYEQYF. The CDR3 nucleotides are TGTGCCAGCAGCACCGGGACCCGGAGCTCCTACGAGCAGTACTTC.

In nucleotides, the CDR3 is TGTGCCAGCTCACCAATGGACAGACTAAACTATGGCTACACCTTC. As protein: CASSPMDRLNYGYTF. The chain links TRBV18 to TRBJ1-2, with D tentatively TRBD1 (6 bases). V lost 2 bases and J 2 bases, leaving 12 bases between the germline ends. The germline gives CDR1 KGHSH, CDR2 LQKENI. The CDR3 is 15 residues long.

The rearrangement joins TRBV9 to TRBJ1-2; no clear D gene. V lost 3 bases and J lost 12, with 15 bases in between. Germline values: CDR1 SGDLS, CDR2 YYNGEE. This CDR3 is built from 12 residues. The CDR3 DNA reads as TGTGCCAGCAGCGCCTTGGACCGAAGTAACACCTTC. Protein sequence: CASSALDRSNTF.

V gene TRBV15 combines with J gene TRBJ1-5; weak D call: TRBD1 (5 bases). Germline CDR1 reads LNHNV; CDR2 reads YYDKDF (reference sequence). The V end lost 5 bases, the J end lost 3 bases, and 8 bases lay between the germline ends. The CDR3 extends over 13 amino acids. The CDR3 reads CATSDRHNQPQHF. For the CDR3, the DNA is TGTGCCACCAGCGACAGACACAATCAGCCCCAGCATTTT.

The V call is TRBV6-1, the J call TRBJ1-2; D uncertain. With 2 bases removed from V and 2 bases from J, the gap between germline ends came to 12 bases. The CDR3 is 15 residues long. Looked up from germline, CDR1 is MNHNS and CDR2 is SASEGT. This CDR3 is CASSENSAVNYGYTF. Here the CDR3 DNA reads TGTGCCAGCAGTGAAAACTCGGCGGTGAACTATGGCTACACCTTC.

The chain combines TRBV11-2 with TRBJ1-1, with D tentatively TRBD1 (6 bases). V was shortened by 7 bases and J by 5 bases, with 11 bases between the two germline ends. This CDR3 contains 12 residues. Germline CDR1 and CDR2: SGHAT and FQNNGV. The CDR3 loop is CASNLRGTEAFF. The DNA for the CDR3 is TGTGCCAGCAACCTCAGGGGAACTGAAGCTTTCTTT.

The chain employs TRBV5-8 and TRBJ2-1; D not certain. The CDR3 runs 14 residues. Germline CDR1 and CDR2: SGHTS and YDEGEE. V dropped 2 bases and J dropped 2 bases, with 8 bases sitting between them. This CDR3 reads CASSLGPAYNEQFF. Written as DNA, the CDR3 is TGTGCCAGCAGCTTAGGCCCTGCCTACAATGAGCAGTTCTTC.

The sample holds one count of this clone. This chain links TRBV30 with TRBJ2-1, with 10 bases fitting TRBD1. Germline V gives CDR1 GTSNPN, CDR2 SVGIG (reference sequence). The trim removed 2 bases at V and 8 bases at J, leaving 12 bases unmatched. The CDR3 spans 16 residues. CDR3 residues: CAWSSPVGQGMDEQFF. CDR3 nucleotide sequence: TGTGCCTGGAGTTCCCCCGTGGGACAGGGGATGGATGAGCAGTTCTTC.

The rearrangement joins TRBV7-2 to TRBJ2-5, with D possibly matching TRBD2 (5 bases). V was pared by 5 bases and J by 5 bases, with 12 bases between. Germline CDR1 reads SGHTA; CDR2 reads FQGNSA. The CDR3 is 13 residues long. CDR3 nucleotide sequence: TGTGCCAGCAGCGAGCGGCCATCGGAGACCCAGTACTTC. Amino acid sequence: CASSERPSETQYF. Full variable domain (outside the CDR3, taken from reference TRBV7-2 and TRBJ2-5): GAGVSQSPSNKVTEKGKDVELRCDPISGHTALYWYRQSLGQGLEFLIYFQGNSAPDKSGLPSDRFSAERTGGSVSTLTIQRTQQEDSAVYLCASSERPSETQYFGPGTRLLVL.

The genes are TRBV25-1 and TRBJ2-1; 7 nucleotides line up with TRBD1. Germline CDR1 and CDR2: MGHDK and SYGVNS. The CDR3 is made up of 16 amino acids. J was trimmed by 7 bases and V by 5 bases; bases with no gene match: 14. CDR3 in amino acids: CASSQTWTGTPNEQFF. The CDR3 DNA reads as TGTGCCAGCAGTCAAACGTGGACAGGCACCCCGAATGAGCAGTTCTTC.

This clone was counted between two and nine times. The V gene is TRBV6-6, the J gene TRBJ1-6; no firm D call. Germline CDR1 reads MNHNY; CDR2 reads SVGAGI (reference sequence). V gave up 2 bases and J gave up 6 bases, with 8 bases separating them. The CDR3 contains 14 residues. CDR3 region: CASSYGPINSPLHF. CDR3 DNA sequence: TGTGCCAGCAGTTACGGACCGATTAATTCACCCCTCCACTTT.

The CDR3 DNA reads TGTGCCAGTGCAGGGCGCACAGATACGCAGTATTTT. Translating it yields CASAGRTDTQYF. This chain uses TRBV19 with TRBJ2-3, with D possibly matching TRBD1 (5 bases). V gave up 8 bases and J gave up 1 base, with 7 bases separating them. This CDR3 is built from 12 residues. Germline lookup yields CDR1 LNHDA and CDR2 SQIVND (reference sequence).

This rearrangement joins TRBV4-3 to TRBJ2-5, with D unresolved. This CDR3 has 15 amino acids. V was pared by 0 bases and J by 2 bases, with 10 bases between. The germline CDR1 and CDR2 sequences are LGHNA and YSLEER. The DNA for the CDR3 is TGCGCCAGCAGCCAAGATCTGGCCAGTCAAGAGACCCAGTACTTC. It codes for CASSQDLASQETQYF.

This sequence joins TRBV7-9 and TRBJ1-1, with a possible D match to TRBD1 (5 bases). Germline V gene data show CDR1 as SEHNR and CDR2 as FQNEAQ (reference sequence). The ends were cut back, 5 bases at V and 5 bases at J, with 15 bases in the middle. The CDR3 covers 14 residues. The CDR3 spells CASSHDHGGTEAFF. Here the CDR3 DNA reads TGTGCCAGCAGCCATGACCATGGGGGGACTGAAGCTTTCTTT.

The chain carries TRBV2 and TRBJ1-2, with D unclear. Germline V gives CDR1 SNHLY, CDR2 FYNNEI. The length of the CDR3 is 13 residues. The V end lost 0 bases, the J end lost 2 bases, and 4 bases lay between the germline ends. The CDR3 DNA is TGTGCCAGCAGTGAAGCGGCAAACTATGGCTACACCTTC. Residues: CASSEAANYGYTF.

The gene calls are TRBV5-1 and TRBJ2-1; D is perhaps TRBD2 (6 bases). CDR3 length: 18 residues. V dropped 2 bases and J dropped 3 bases, with 21 bases sitting between them. Germline V CDR1 and CDR2: SGHRS, YFSETQ. The chain's CDR3 is CASSFGLAGTFNYNEQFF. DNA for the CDR3: TGCGCCAGCAGCTTTGGATTGGCCGGGACTTTTAACTACAATGAGCAGTTCTTC. The whole variable domain, filled in from reference TRBV5-1 and TRBJ2-1, reads KAGVTQTPRYLIKTRGQQVTLSCSPISGHRSVSWYQQTPGQGLQFLFEYFSETQRNKGNFPGRFSGRQFSNSRSEMNVSTLELGDSALYLCASSFGLAGTFNYNEQFFGPGTRLTVL.

The chain recombines TRBV7-2 with TRBJ1-1; D gene ambiguous. The CDR3 has 14 residues. V dropped 3 bases and J dropped 0 bases, with 8 bases sitting between them. Germline assignment: CDR1 SGHTA and CDR2 FQGNSA. The CDR3 sequence is CASSFSGMNTEAFF. The CDR3 DNA reads as TGTGCCAGCAGCTTTTCAGGTATGAACACTGAAGCTTTCTTT.